The 27 T cell receptor beta chains below all came from one sample that was sequenced in a study of T cell repertoires in cytomegalovirus infection. TCRdb reprocessed the reads with MiXCR, giving one entry per CDR3 protein. The sample yields hundreds of thousands of distinct CDR3 sequences, roughly 26% seen once. The sample was CD8+ T cells from PBMCs. The source of these receptors is a human donor in good health (CMV status not recorded). Some clones in this sample may be carry-over from other donors' samples.

This clonotype occurred many times. J is TRBJ2-4 and V is TRBV10-3; no clear D gene. Germline CDR1 ENHRY, CDR2 SYGVKD. CDR3 length: 16 residues. Trimming stripped 3 bases from V and 1 base from J, with 13 bases between. CDR3 in amino acids: CAISDPLAQAKNIQYF. The DNA for the CDR3 is TGTGCCATCAGTGACCCCCTGGCACAGGCCAAAAACATTCAGTACTTC.

There are many counts of this clonotype. DNA of the CDR3: TGTGCCAGCAGCTTAGTCAAGGGGATCAATCAGCCCCAGCATTTT. As protein: CASSLVKGINQPQHF. The chain couples TRBV7-8 to TRBJ1-5; TRBD1 might be the D (5 bases). The CDR3 is 15 residues long. The germline V gene encodes CDR1 SGHVS and CDR2 FQNEAQ. Trimming shortened V by 1 base and J by 3 bases, and 10 bases separated the two germline ends.

This clonotype was counted a few times. The genes are TRBV20-1 and TRBJ2-2, with D unresolved. Germline V gene sequence: CDR1 DFQATT, CDR2 SNEGSKA (reference sequence). Trimming took off 0 bases at V and 2 bases at J, with 7 bases between the two ends. The CDR3 spans 14 residues. The CDR3 DNA reads TGCAGTGCTAGAGATACGAGAAACACCGGGGAGCTGTTTTTT. As protein: CSARDTRNTGELFF.

CDR3 nucleotide sequence: TGTGCCAGCAGTTTACTCACACATGACACAGATACGCAGTATTTT. Its translation: CASSLLTHDTDTQYF. The rearrangement uses TRBV28 and TRBJ2-3; D is undetermined. Germline lookup yields CDR1 MDHEN and CDR2 SYDVKM. This CDR3 region has 15 residues. The V end lost 2 bases, the J end lost 2 bases, and 11 bases lay between the germline ends.

The rearrangement links TRBV6-2 or TRBV6-3 to TRBJ1-1; D not certain. The germline V gene has CDR1 MNHEY and CDR2 SVGEGT. The CDR3 consists of 12 residues. V lost 8 bases and J lost 6, with 13 bases in between. This chain's CDR3 is CASWRVVSEAFF. CDR3 nucleotide sequence: TGTGCCAGCTGGCGGGTGGTATCTGAAGCTTTCTTT.

The chain employs TRBV5-3 and TRBJ1-2, with D perhaps matching TRBD1 (6 bases). TRBV5-3 is given ORF status, its function remaining uncertain. The CDR3 loop spans 14 amino acids. V was shortened by 8 bases and J by 2 bases, with 16 bases between the two germline ends. CDR3 in DNA: TGTGCCAGCAAGAATGAGCAGGGGAACTATGGCTACACCTTC. Its protein is CASKNEQGNYGYTF.

V and J are TRBV4-1 and TRBJ1-1, with D possibly matching TRBD1 (5 bases). CDR1 MGHRA and CDR2 YSYEKL come from the germline V gene. V lost 5 bases, J lost 1 base, and 11 bases lay in between. The CDR3 is made up of 14 amino acids. The CDR3 loop is CASSYDSENTEAFF. The CDR3 DNA reads as TGCGCCAGCAGCTACGACAGCGAGAACACTGAAGCTTTCTTT.

In the case of this clonotype: A much larger clonotype is one base distant, so this may be a read error. V is TRBV7-2 and J is TRBJ1-2; possible D gene TRBD1, 5 bases. The germline CDR1 and CDR2 sequences are SGHTA and FQGNSA. This CDR3 has 14 residues. The CDR3 nucleotides read TGTGTCAGTAGCGGGGGGTCTGCTATTAGGGGCTACACCTTC. Protein product: CVSSGGSAIRGYTF. Using reference TRBV7-2 and TRBJ1-2 for the parts outside the CDR3, the full variable domain is GAGVSQSPSNKVTEKGKDVELRCDPISGHTALYWYRQSLGQGLEFLIYFQGNSAPDKSGLPSDRFSAERTGGSVSTLTIQRTQQEDSAVYLCVSSGGSAIRGYTFGSGTRLTVV.

This chain links TRBV14 with TRBJ2-1; D may correspond to TRBD1 or TRBD2 (5 bases each). The CDR3 is made up of 16 amino acids. V dropped 1 base and J dropped 0 bases, with 10 bases sitting between them. In germline, CDR1 is SGHDN, CDR2 FVKESK. DNA for the CDR3: TGTGCCAGCAGCCAAGCTGGGACGGGCTCCTACAATGAGCAGTTCTTC. Its protein product is CASSQAGTGSYNEQFF.

This clonotype was counted a single time. Given a much more abundant clone one base away, this may be a read error. This sequence joins TRBV7-6 and TRBJ2-2; D is undetermined. This CDR3 contains 15 residues. Germline lookup yields CDR1 SGHVS and CDR2 FNYEAQ. The CDR3 loop is CTSSFISGYTGELFF. CDR3 DNA: TGTACCAGCAGCTTTATATCGGGCTACACCGGGGAGCTGTTTTTT.

Turning to this clonotype: As the CDR3 is not closed by the conserved phenylalanine or tryptophan, this likely results from a read error. It is unclear where the CDR3 begins or ends on the DNA, so no DNA is shown, and the CDR3 is as TCRdb lists it. The chain combines TRBV20-1 with TRBJ1-1. The CDR3 spans 9 residues, counting both ends. Germline V gives CDR1 DFQATT, CDR2 SNEGSKA (reference sequence). The CDR3 sequence: CSARDLEAV.

The chain joins TRBV6-2 or TRBV6-3 to TRBJ1-1; no definite D call. Trimming cost V 2 bases and J 0 bases, with 16 bases left between them. The CDR3 sequence is 17 residues long. Per germline, CDR1 MNHEY and CDR2 SVGEGT. CDR3 DNA: TGTGCCAGCAGTTACGAAAGGGCCCCCGGAATGAACACTGAAGCTTTCTTT. Protein sequence: CASSYERAPGMNTEAFF.

This clonotype was picked up many times. The chain joins TRBV10-2 to TRBJ1-1; D remains ambiguous. The CDR3 contains 13 residues. Looked up from germline, CDR1 is WSHSY and CDR2 is SAAADI. The V gene lost 2 bases and the J gene lost 0 bases, with 4 bases spanning the gap. Here the CDR3 DNA reads TGCGCCAGCAGTGAGGGAATGAACACTGAAGCTTTCTTT. Amino acids: CASSEGMNTEAFF.

V and J are TRBV2 and TRBJ2-2; TRBD2 aligns across 10 bases. J lost 1 base, V lost 1 base, and 3 bases had no gene match. The CDR3 runs to 17 residues. Germline values: CDR1 SNHLY, CDR2 FYNNEI. CDR3 in amino acids: CASSEGTSGWNTGELFF. CDR3 DNA sequence: TGTGCCAGCAGTGAAGGGACTAGCGGTTGGAACACCGGGGAGCTGTTTTTT.

V usage is TRBV4-1 and J usage is TRBJ2-7; D possibly corresponds to TRBD2 (6 bases). Trimming stripped 0 bases from V and 4 bases from J, with 13 bases between. Per germline, CDR1 MGHRA and CDR2 YSYEKL. CDR3 length equals 15 residues. The CDR3 DNA reads TGCGCCAGCAGCCAAGAACTAGGGCTAGCGTACGAGCAGTACGTC. Amino acids: CASSQELGLAYEQYV.

The genes are TRBV20-1 and TRBJ1-2, with D perhaps TRBD1 (5 bases). CDR1 is DFQATT and CDR2 is SNEGSKA in the germline V gene (reference sequence). This CDR3 contains 14 residues. Trimming pared 2 bases from V and 4 bases from J, leaving 14 bases between. In DNA form, the CDR3 reads TGCAGTGCTAGACCCCGGGGACCCTTCTATGGCTACACCTTC. It encodes CSARPRGPFYGYTF.

At least ten counts were recorded for this clonotype. The CDR3 nucleotides are TGTGCCACTGGCTACACTGGGAAGACTGAAGCTTTCTTT. It yields the protein CATGYTGKTEAFF. The rearrangement joins TRBV19 to TRBJ1-1; no clear D gene. Germline assignment: CDR1 LNHDA and CDR2 SQIVND (reference sequence). V dropped 10 bases and J dropped 5 bases, with 17 bases sitting between them. The CDR3 sequence is 13 residues long.

This clonotype was observed at least ten times. The chain couples TRBV7-3 to TRBJ1-1; 7 nucleotides match TRBD1. CDR3 length equals 13 residues. CDR1 is SGHTA, CDR2 FQGTGA, per germline. The V gene end was trimmed by 4 bases and the J gene end by 7 bases; junction bases not matched to a gene: 6. CDR3 loop: CASSSNRGREAFF. The CDR3 DNA reads as TGTGCCAGCAGCTCAAACAGGGGTCGTGAAGCTTTCTTT.

This sequence joins TRBV5-1 and TRBJ2-2, with D tentatively TRBD1 (6 bases). CDR3 length equals 13 residues. Germline loops: CDR1 SGHRS, CDR2 YFSETQ. Trimming shortened V by 5 bases and J by 5 bases, and 10 bases separated the two germline ends. The CDR3 bases are TGCGCCAGCAGGGATACAGGGACCGGGGAGCTGTTTTTT. Its protein product is CASRDTGTGELFF. The full variable domain, completed using reference TRBV5-1 and TRBJ2-2, is KAGVTQTPRYLIKTRGQQVTLSCSPISGHRSVSWYQQTPGQGLQFLFEYFSETQRNKGNFPGRFSGRQFSNSRSEMNVSTLELGDSALYLCASRDTGTGELFFGEGSRLTVL.

This chain links TRBV6-1 with TRBJ2-7, with D possibly being TRBD2 (5 bases). CDR1 and CDR2 from the germline V gene are MNHNS and SASEGT. V was cut by 7 bases and J by 5 bases, with 12 bases left in between. This CDR3 has 12 amino acids. For the CDR3, the DNA is TGTGCCAGCACCGGGGAAGAGGACGAGCAGTACGTC. Its protein is CASTGEEDEQYV.

This CDR3 is CASSVATKADRDFGYTF. The CDR3 DNA sequence: TGTGCCAGCAGCGTAGCTACAAAGGCGGACAGGGATTTCGGCTACACCTTC. The V and J genes are TRBV9 and TRBJ1-2; 8 bases align to TRBD1. Germline loops: CDR1 SGDLS, CDR2 YYNGEE. V shed 0 bases and J 8 bases; nucleotides not matched to a gene: 15. The CDR3 is made up of 17 amino acids.

The V and J genes are TRBV5-6 and TRBJ1-2; D is possibly TRBD1 (6 bases). V was cut by 3 bases and J by 8 bases, with 20 bases left in between. This CDR3 contains 15 residues. The germline gives CDR1 SGHDT, CDR2 YYEEEE. Here the CDR3 reads CASSSPGTSRGGYTF. The CDR3 DNA is TGTGCCAGCAGCTCGCCCGGGACATCTAGAGGCGGCTACACCTTC.

V and J are TRBV6-4 and TRBJ1-2; a weak D match, TRBD1 (5 bases). Germline V gene sequence: CDR1 MRHNA, CDR2 SNTAGT. V gave up 6 bases and J gave up 4 bases, with 15 bases separating them. The CDR3 spans 14 residues. CDR3: CASSDSLRTYGYTF. CDR3 DNA sequence: TGTGCCAGCAGCGACAGTTTGCGGACCTATGGCTACACCTTC.

The rearrangement joins TRBV9 to TRBJ1-1; no reliable D call. Trimming took 4 bases from V and 7 from J, leaving 20 bases between them. This CDR3 is 15 amino acids long. Germline loops: CDR1 SGDLS, CDR2 YYNGEE. The CDR3 sequence is CASSFPPGTAGEAFF. The CDR3, as DNA: TGTGCCAGCAGCTTTCCCCCGGGAACGGCTGGTGAAGCTTTCTTT.

This clonotype has more than one count but fewer than ten. The genes are TRBV5-5 and TRBJ2-2; D gene uncertain. Per the germline V gene, CDR1 is SGHKS and CDR2 is YYEKEE (reference sequence). This CDR3 has 16 residues. Trimming removed 0 bases at V and 0 bases at J, with 9 bases between. CDR3 loop: CASSLASAANTGELFF. The DNA for the CDR3 is TGTGCCAGCAGCTTGGCTTCCGCAGCGAACACCGGGGAGCTGTTTTTT.

The chain employs TRBV27 and TRBJ2-5; 11 nucleotides line up with TRBD2. Germline-derived CDR1 and CDR2 are MNHEY and SMNVEV (reference sequence). Losses at the gene ends were 2 bases for V and 2 bases for J; bases not matched to a gene: 7. The CDR3 loop spans 17 amino acids. CDR3 nucleotides: TGTGCCAGCAGTTTACTAGCGGGGGGAACTTTTCAAGAGACCCAGTACTTC. Its protein is CASSLLAGGTFQETQYF.

Concerning this clonotype itself: A clone one base away is much larger, so this may be a read error. The chain couples TRBV7-9 to TRBJ1-1; 8 nucleotides agree with TRBD1. Germline V gives CDR1 SEHNR, CDR2 FQNEAQ (reference sequence). This CDR3 has 17 residues. CDR3 bases: TGTGCCAACAGCTTACCACTAAGACAGGGGCAGGGAACTGAAGCTTTCTTT. Translating gives CANSLPLRQGQGTEAFF.